This is a list of T cell receptor beta chains from one sample in a study of CD8 T cells in ankylosing spondylitis. TCRdb recomputed calls from the 5' RACE reads with MiXCR, one row per CDR3 protein. Among 800,000 to 900,000 distinct CDR3 sequences listed, 10% to 15% were seen once. The specimen sequenced was blood, either unsorted or a sorted T cell fraction (not recorded which). These receptors were taken from a male donor with ankylosing spondylitis. The CDR3 runs from the conserved cysteine through the conserved F or W. The D gene is left open where the match is weak. Clone size is stated in some rows and not others, as once, few, many or a class when expanded.

TRBJ2-7 NA few TRBV24-1 15 TGTGCCACCAGTGATTTGGGACAGAAGACCTACGAGCAGTACTTC CATSDLGQKTYEQYF
TRBJ2-7 TRBD1 many TRBV7-2 15 TGTGCCAGCAGCTCGGCTGGGACAGGAGCCTACGAGCAGTACTTC CASSSAGTGAYEQYF
TRBJ2-7 TRBD2 NA TRBV18 16 TGTGCCAGCTCATTAGGACTAGCGGGGGTCTCCTACGAGCAGTACTTC CASSLGLAGVSYEQYF
TRBJ2-1 TRBD2 NA TRBV20-1 15 TGCAGTGCTAGACATCGTAGCGGGGGAAACAATGAGCAGTTCTTC CSARHRSGGNNEQFF
TRBJ1-6 NA NA TRBV6-1 17 TGTGCCAGCAGCCCCAGGGCCCTCGTGGAGAGAAGTTCACCCCTCCACTTT CASSPRALVERSSPLHF
TRBJ2-1 TRBD2 many TRBV28 13 TGTGCCAGCTCCAAGGAGCTAGCGGGAGAGCAGTTCTTC CASSKELAGEQFF
TRBJ1-2 NA NA TRBV29-1 12 TGCAGCGTTCCCCAGGGCTCCTATGGCTACACCTTC CSVPQGSYGYTF
TRBJ1-1 NA NA TRBV27 15 TGTGCCAGCAGTTTGTACCTGAGGAGCCACACTGAAGCTTTCTTT CASSLYLRSHTEAFF
TRBJ1-1 NA NA TRBV11-2 15 TGTGCCAGCAGCTATGACCCGGCTGGGGTCACTGAAGCTTTCTTT CASSYDPAGVTEAFF
TRBJ2-4 NA few TRBV20-1 15 TGCAGTGCTAGAGTGGGAGTGCTAGCCAAAAACATTCAGTACTTC CSARVGVLAKNIQYF
TRBJ1-1 NA many TRBV5-1 14 TGCGCCAGCAGCTTGGTGGTGCTAAACACTGAAGCTTTCTTT CASSLVVLNTEAFF
TRBJ2-7 NA NA TRBV3-1 12 TGTGCCAGCAGCCAAGATAAGAGGGAGCAGTACTTC CASSQDKREQYF
TRBJ2-1 TRBD2 few TRBV6-1 15 TGTGCCAGCAGATCCCGGGCGGGGGCCTACAATGAGCAGTTCTTC CASRSRAGAYNEQFF
TRBJ1-1 TRBD1 many TRBV10-3 17 TGTGCCATCAGTGAGTTCTCCAAGGGGGCTGGGAACACTGAAGCTTTCTTT CAISEFSKGAGNTEAFF
TRBJ1-1 NA many TRBV20-1 13 TGCAGTGCTAGTGGCCTGCTGAACACTGAAGCTTTCTTT CSASGLLNTEAFF
TRBJ1-5 TRBD1 NA TRBV20-1 18 TGCAGTGCTAGAGATCCCGGGACAGGGGGGTTGATCAATCAGCCCCAGCATTTT CSARDPGTGGLINQPQHF
TRBJ2-3 TRBD2 many TRBV20-1 15 TGCAGTGCTAGCGGACTAGCGGGGGGGCCAGATACGCAGTATTTT CSASGLAGGPDTQYF
TRBJ2-1 NA few TRBV6-1 17 TGTGCCAGCAGTGGAGGGAGACTAACCCGAGGGTACAATGAGCAGTTCTTC CASSGGRLTRGYNEQFF
TRBJ1-4 NA NA TRBV7-9 14 TGTGCCAGCAGCTTGGCAGGGTCTGCTGAAAAACTGTTTTTT CASSLAGSAEKLFF
TRBJ2-7 NA few TRBV15 16 TGTGCCACCAGCAGAAGGAGCGGGTTGCCCGCCTACGAGCAGTACTTC CATSRRSGLPAYEQYF